This T cell receptor (beta chain) was retrieved from a study of shared clonotypes between healthy human individuals. The authors distributed each subset's genomic DNA evenly over several immunoSEQ plates. Using 200 ng DNA, approximately 30,000 T cell genomes, the sorted-subset replicate PCRs were run. Sequencing was performed with immunoSEQ multiplex PCR; in TCRdb, only in-frame clones are kept and a portion is missing. The repertoire has 760,000 or so clones, around 96% of them found once; the top ten carry approximately 0.2%. V was clipped by 7 bases and J by 5 bases, with 18 bases between them. The CDR3 has 15 residues. The germline gives CDR1 MNHEY, CDR2 SMNVEV (reference sequence). Naive CD8 cells lacked CD45RO, underwent positive selection for CCR7 and left out terminally differentiated effector memory CD45RA+ cells. Study-level findings and limits: Only blood underwent sampling, and tissue repertoires likely differ.

As to this clone: Its antigen remains unknown.

V and J are TRBV27 and TRBJ1-5; D may be TRBD1 (6 bases). Material for sequencing was naive CD8+ T cells sorted from blood. This clonotype was sampled from a man younger than 45 in good health. The CDR3 loop is CASKPSWSGDQPQHF. The CDR3 DNA reads TGTGCCAGCAAACCGAGCTGGTCAGGGGATCAGCCCCAGCATTTT.